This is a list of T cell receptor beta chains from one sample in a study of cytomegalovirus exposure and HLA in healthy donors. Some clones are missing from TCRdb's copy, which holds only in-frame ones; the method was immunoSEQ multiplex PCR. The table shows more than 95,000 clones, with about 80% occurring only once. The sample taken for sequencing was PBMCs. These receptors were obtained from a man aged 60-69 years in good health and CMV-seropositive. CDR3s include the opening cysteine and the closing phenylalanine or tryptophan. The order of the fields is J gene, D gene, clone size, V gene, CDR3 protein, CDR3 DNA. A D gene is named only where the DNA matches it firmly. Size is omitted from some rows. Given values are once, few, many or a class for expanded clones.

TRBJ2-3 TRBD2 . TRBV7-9 CASLARASGSADTQYF TGTGCCAGCTTGGCGAGGGCTAGCGGGAGTGCAGATACGCAGTATTTT
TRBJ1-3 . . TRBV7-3 CASSLEGSGNTIYF TGTGCCAGCAGCTTGGAGGGATCTGGAAACACCATATATTTT
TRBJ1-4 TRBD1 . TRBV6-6 CASSSLAGGGEKLFF TGTGCCAGCAGCTCCCTGGCAGGGGGTGGTGAAAAACTGTTTTTT
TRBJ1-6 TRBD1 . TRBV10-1 CASGRDSNSPLHF TGCGCCAGTGGACGGGACAGTAATTCACCCCTCCACTTT
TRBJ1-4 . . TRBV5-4 CASSSGATNEKLFF TGTGCCAGCAGCTCCGGGGCAACTAATGAAAAACTGTTTTTT
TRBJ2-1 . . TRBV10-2 CASSLLADSNEQFF TGCGCCAGCAGTCTGCTAGCAGATTCCAATGAGCAGTTCTTC
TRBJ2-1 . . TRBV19 CASRSWDSGNEQFF TGTGCCAGTAGATCTTGGGACTCTGGAAATGAGCAGTTCTTC
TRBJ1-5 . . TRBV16 CASNPTQGYQPQHF TGTGCCAGCAACCCAACTCAGGGGTATCAGCCCCAGCATTTT
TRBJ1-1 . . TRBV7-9 CSSSLETGRGAFF TGTTCCAGCAGCTTAGAAACAGGGAGGGGAGCTTTCTTT
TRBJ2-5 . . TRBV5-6 CASSLPETQYF TGTGCCAGCAGTTTGCCGGAGACCCAGTACTTC
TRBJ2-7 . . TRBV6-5 CASRAGHEQYF TGTGCCAGCAGGGCTGGGCACGAGCAGTACTTC
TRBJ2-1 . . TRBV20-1 CSARTSEQFF TGCAGTGCGAGAACTAGTGAGCAGTTCTTC
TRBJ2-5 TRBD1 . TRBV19 CASSITGGGETQYF TGTGCCAGTAGTATTACAGGGGGAGGCGAGACCCAGTACTTC
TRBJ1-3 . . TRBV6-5 CASSYSKGANTIYF TGTGCCAGCAGTTACTCGAAGGGAGCGAACACCATATATTTT
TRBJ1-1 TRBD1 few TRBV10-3 CAIRGDSGDYTEAFF TGTGCCATCAGGGGGGACAGTGGGGATTACACTGAAGCTTTCTTT
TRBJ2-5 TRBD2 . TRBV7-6 CASSTPGLAGGRETQYF TGTGCCAGCAGCACGCCGGGACTAGCGGGGGGGCGGGAGACCCAGTACTTC
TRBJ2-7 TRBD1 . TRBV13 CASSLGGAGGYEQYF TGTGCCAGCAGCTTAGGCGGGGCAGGGGGATACGAGCAGTACTTC
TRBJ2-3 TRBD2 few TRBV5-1 CASSSSGGVADLKGDTQYF TGCGCCAGCAGCTCCTCGGGGGGGGTAGCGGACCTAAAAGGAGATACGCAGTATTTT
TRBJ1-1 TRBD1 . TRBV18 CASSPLGQGRTEAFF TGTGCCAGCTCACCCTTGGGACAGGGGCGGACTGAAGCTTTCTTT
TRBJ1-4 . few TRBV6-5 CASWGGGEKLFF TGTGCCAGCTGGGGGGGTGGCGAAAAACTGTTTTTT
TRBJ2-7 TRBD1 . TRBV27 CASTPGQGKNEQYF TGTGCCAGCACACCGGGACAGGGTAAAAACGAGCAGTACTTC
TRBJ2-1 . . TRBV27 CASSLEERQPNEQFF TGTGCCAGCAGTTTAGAGGAGCGACAGCCCAATGAGCAGTTCTTC
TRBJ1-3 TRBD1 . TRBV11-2 CASSRIQGPRNTIYF TGTGCCAGCAGCCGAATACAGGGGCCAAGAAACACCATATATTTT
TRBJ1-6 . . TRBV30 CAWSGQYNSPLHF TGTGCCTGGAGTGGGCAGTATAATTCACCCCTCCACTTT
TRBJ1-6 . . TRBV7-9 CASSADRIFYGPLHF TGTGCCAGCAGCGCCGACAGAATTTTCTATGGACCCCTCCACTTT
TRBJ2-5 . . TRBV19 CASRPRAGETQYF TGTGCCAGTAGACCAAGGGCGGGGGAGACCCAGTACTTC
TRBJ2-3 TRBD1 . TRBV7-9 CASSLQGTATDTQYF TGTGCCAGCAGCCTACAAGGGACAGCAACAGATACGCAGTATTTT
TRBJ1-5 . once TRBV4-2 CASSQDEGSGNQPQHF TGTGCCAGCAGCCAAGATGAGGGATCAGGCAATCAGCCCCAGCATTTT
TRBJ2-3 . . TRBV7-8 CASSSLGGSTDTQYF TGTGCCAGCAGCTCCCTCGGGGGTAGCACAGATACGCAGTATTTT
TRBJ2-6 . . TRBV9 CASSVGSGAGANVLTF TGTGCCAGCAGCGTAGGGTCCGGGGCTGGGGCCAACGTCCTGACTTTC
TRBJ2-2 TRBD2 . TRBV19 CASSISSGGREAGELFF TGTGCCAGTAGTATTTCCAGCGGGGGGCGAGAGGCCGGGGAGCTGTTTTTT
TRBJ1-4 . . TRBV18 CASSLQPAANEKLFF TGTGCCAGCTCTCTACAACCTGCGGCTAATGAAAAACTGTTTTTT
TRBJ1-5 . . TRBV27 CASSLSAAREPQHF TGTGCCAGCAGTTTATCGGCCGCCCGGGAGCCCCAGCATTTT
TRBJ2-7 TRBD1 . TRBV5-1 CASSSDRSYEQYF TGCGCCAGCAGCTCGGACAGGTCCTACGAGCAGTACTTC
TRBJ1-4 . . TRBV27 CASSRPGVGEKLFF TGTGCCAGCAGTCGGCCAGGGGTTGGTGAAAAACTGTTTTTT
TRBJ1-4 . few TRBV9 CASSVTGNEKLFF TGTGCCAGCAGCGTTACAGGGAACGAAAAACTGTTTTTT
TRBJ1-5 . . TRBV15 CATSSRNRDHQPQHF TGTGCCACCAGCAGTCGGAACAGGGACCATCAGCCCCAGCATTTT
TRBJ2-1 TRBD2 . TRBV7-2 CASSLDLAGLRRDEQFF TGTGCCAGCAGCTTAGATCTAGCGGGACTTCGACGGGATGAGCAGTTCTTC
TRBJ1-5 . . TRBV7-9 CASSPAGGGSNQPQHF TGTGCCAGCAGCCCCGCTGGGGGGGGGAGCAATCAGCCCCAGCATTTT
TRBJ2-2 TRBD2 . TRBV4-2 CASSKGAEGVAGTGELFF TGTGCCAGCAGCAAAGGGGCAGAAGGCGTAGCGGGAACCGGGGAGCTGTTTTTT
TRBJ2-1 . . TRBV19 CASTFRSSQRNEQFF TGTGCCAGTACCTTCCGGTCCTCCCAGAGGAATGAGCAGTTCTTC
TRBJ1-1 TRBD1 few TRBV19 CASRPGGWSEAFF TGTGCCAGTAGACCAGGGGGCTGGAGTGAAGCTTTCTTT
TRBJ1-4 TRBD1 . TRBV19 CASSATGGVLNEKLFF TGTGCCAGTAGTGCTACAGGGGGCGTACTTAATGAAAAACTGTTTTTT
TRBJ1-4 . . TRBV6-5 CASTERSALNEKLFF TGTGCCAGCACCGAGAGGTCAGCCCTTAATGAAAAACTGTTTTTT
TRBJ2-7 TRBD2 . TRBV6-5 CASSGTRSDQQYF TGTGCCAGCAGCGGGACTAGATCCGACCAGCAGTACTTC
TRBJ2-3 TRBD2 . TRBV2 CASRPGTSGDTQYF TGTGCCAGCAGGCCCGGGACTAGCGGGGATACGCAGTATTTT
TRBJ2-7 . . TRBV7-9 CSSSFSVHEQYF TGTTCCAGCAGCTTTAGCGTCCACGAGCAGTACTTC
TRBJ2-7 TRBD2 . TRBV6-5 CASSRLREGENEQYF TGTGCCAGCAGTCGCCTCAGGGAGGGCGAGAACGAGCAGTACTTC
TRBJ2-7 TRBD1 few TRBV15 CATSRGQGTDEQYF TGTGCCACCAGCAGAGGACAGGGAACGGACGAGCAGTACTTC
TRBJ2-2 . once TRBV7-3 CASSGQNTGELFF TGTGCCAGCAGCGGGCAGAACACCGGGGAGCTGTTTTTT
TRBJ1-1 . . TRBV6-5 CASSLSGLNTEAFF TGTGCCAGCAGTCTCTCAGGGTTGAACACTGAAGCTTTCTTT
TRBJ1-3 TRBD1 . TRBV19 CASRMGTGASGNTIYF TGTGCCAGTAGAATGGGGACAGGCGCGTCCGGAAACACCATATATTTT
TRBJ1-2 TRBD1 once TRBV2 CASSDFGTGGSYGYTF TGTGCCAGCAGTGACTTCGGGACAGGGGGCTCCTATGGCTACACCTTC
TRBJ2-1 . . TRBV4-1 CASSQATGPNNEQFF TGCGCCAGCAGCCAAGCTACAGGGCCTAACAATGAGCAGTTCTTC
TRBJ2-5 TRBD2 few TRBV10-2 CASSELRSGVGRETQYF TGCGCCAGCAGTGAGCTCCGAAGCGGGGTGGGCCGGGAGACCCAGTACTTC
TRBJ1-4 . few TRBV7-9 CASSRAMNPEEKLFF TGTGCCAGCAGCCGAGCGATGAACCCCGAGGAAAAACTGTTTTTT
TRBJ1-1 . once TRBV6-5 CASSPGGANTEAFF TGTGCCAGCAGCCCCGGCGGGGCGAACACTGAAGCTTTCTTT
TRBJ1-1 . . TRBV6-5 CASSYWDTNTEAFF TGTGCCAGCAGTTACTGGGACACGAACACTGAAGCTTTCTTT
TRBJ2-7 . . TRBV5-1 CASSESFSEQYF TGCGCCAGCAGCGAGTCATTTTCCGAGCAGTACTTC
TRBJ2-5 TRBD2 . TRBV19 CASSIGGNQETQYF TGTGCCAGTAGTATCGGGGGGAACCAAGAGACCCAGTACTTC